This T cell receptor beta chain was captured in a study of blood T cell repertoires in COVID-19. On the study more broadly: COVID-19 samples, acute and convalescent, were from the United States, Italy and Spain. PBMCs, B-cell-depleted T cells, or T cells were the source of the cDNA or gDNA that made up the material.

In the source study's methods: Reference gene primer amplification in the assay estimated nucleated cell counts. The data were produced by immunoSEQ multiplex PCR, yet TCRdb's version contains in-frame clones alone and is incomplete. The D gene and trimming were derived from the DNA, and the V and J assignments and clone size from that table. The table includes hundreds of thousands of clones, around 85% detected once. Cohorts were assigned according to the clinical history that participants reported. The receptor was isolated from a woman in her 40s with acute COVID-19. The sequenced sample was PBMCs or T cells enriched from blood (not recorded which).

The chain's CDR3 is CSVGTSFEQYF. The DNA for the CDR3 is TGCAGCGTCGGGACTAGCTTCGAGCAGTACTTC. The rearrangement links TRBV29-1 to TRBJ2-7; 9 bases are a match to TRBD2. J lost 6 bases, V lost 6 bases, and 3 bases had no gene match. The CDR3 is 11 amino acids. The germline CDR1 and CDR2 sequences are SQVTM and ANQGSEA.